A single sample is the source of the 9 T cell receptor beta chains below, sequenced in a study of blood T cell repertoires in COVID-19. Profiling relied on immunoSEQ multiplex PCR, and the TCRdb table lists in-frame clones only, not all of them. The table has about 300,000 clones, roughly 90% seen once. Sequenced sample: PBMCs or T cells enriched from blood (not recorded which). These receptor sequences come from a woman aged 30 to 39 who had recovered from COVID-19.

V gene TRBV11-3 combines with J gene TRBJ2-1; 13 nucleotides match TRBD2. Germline lookup yields CDR1 SGHNT and CDR2 YENEEA. This CDR3 spans 17 amino acids. The trim removed 3 bases at V and 10 bases at J, leaving 12 bases unmatched. The DNA for the CDR3 is TGTGCCAGCAGCTTGGAACTAGCGGGAGGGGGTATTGGGGAGCAGTTCTTC. It specifies CASSLELAGGGIGEQFF.

The chain uses TRBV19 and TRBJ2-5; TRBD2 agrees at 13 bases. The CDR3 has 17 residues. V lost 1 base to trimming and J lost 4 bases; unmatched junction nucleotides: 6. The germline CDR1 and CDR2 sequences are LNHDA and SQIVND (reference sequence). CDR3 residues: CASSIGTSGRERETQYF. CDR3 bases: TGTGCCAGTAGTATAGGGACTAGCGGGAGAGAGCGAGAGACCCAGTACTTC.

The chain recombines TRBV9 with TRBJ2-1; TRBD2 matches at 10 bases. CDR1 and CDR2 (germline): SGDLS, YYNGEE. The CDR3 is 17 amino acids. Trimming took 0 bases from V and 8 from J; bases not matched to a gene: 11. CDR3 region: CASSVGPSEREGDEQFF. In nucleotides, the CDR3 is TGTGCCAGCAGCGTAGGCCCCTCGGAGCGGGAGGGCGATGAGCAGTTCTTC.

CDR3 residues: CSVGGAAHNEQFF. The CDR3 region has the DNA TGCAGCGTCGGGGGTGCGGCACACAATGAGCAGTTCTTC. The gene calls are TRBV29-1 and TRBJ2-1; maybe TRBD2 (6 bases). The V and J ends lost 6 bases and 5 bases respectively, with 14 bases between them. Germline assignment: CDR1 SQVTM and CDR2 ANQGSEA. The CDR3 contains 13 residues.

This clone appeared once. The V gene is TRBV5-4, the J gene TRBJ2-7; D perhaps matches TRBD1 (5 bases). V lost 5 bases and J lost 0, with 24 bases in between. In germline, CDR1 is SGHNT, CDR2 YYREEE (reference sequence). CDR3 length: 18 residues. CDR3 protein: CASSIEVGPTTSSYEQYF. In nucleotides, the CDR3 is TGTGCCAGCAGTATCGAGGTGGGGCCCACGACGAGCTCCTACGAGCAGTACTTC.

The chain recombines TRBV14 with TRBJ1-2; 7 bases line up with TRBD1. J was trimmed by 4 bases and V by 4 bases; bases with no gene match: 12. The CDR3 covers 16 residues. CDR1 SGHDN and CDR2 FVKESK come from the germline V gene. CDR3 DNA sequence: TGTGCCAGCAGCCTGATTTCGGGACAGATCATCTATGGCTACACCTTC. It codes for CASSLISGQIIYGYTF.

The gene calls are TRBV6-1 and TRBJ2-7; D might be TRBD1 (5 bases). Germline assignment: CDR1 MNHNS and CDR2 SASEGT. This CDR3 region has 13 residues. The germline V and J ends were trimmed by 5 bases and 5 bases, with 13 bases remaining between them. The CDR3 nucleotides read TGTGCCAGCAGTTTTTCAGGGTACAACGAGCAGTACTTC. Translated: CASSFSGYNEQYF.

This clone was seen only a few times. The rearrangement uses TRBV18 and TRBJ1-1, with 7 bases identical to TRBD1. The CDR3 covers 14 residues. The junction had 1 base not matched to a gene; V was cut back by 3 bases and J by 0 bases. Germline CDR1 is KGHSH and CDR2 is LQKENI. This CDR3 reads CASSPGQLNTEAFF. CDR3 DNA sequence: TGTGCCAGCTCACCGGGACAGCTGAACACTGAAGCTTTCTTT.

The chain recombines TRBV7-9 with TRBJ1-5; D possibly corresponds to TRBD1 (6 bases). The CDR3 totals 14 residues. The V end was cut by 5 bases, the J end by 3 bases, with 11 bases between. Germline assignment: CDR1 SEHNR and CDR2 FQNEAQ (reference sequence). The CDR3 coding sequence is TGTGCCAGCAGCCAGGACAGCTACAATCAGCCCCAGCATTTT. This sequence encodes CASSQDSYNQPQHF.